This T cell receptor (beta chain) was profiled in a study of T cells of healthy individuals. This clonotype appeared many times. TCRdb itself ran the 5' RACE reads through MiXCR, one entry per CDR3 protein. Of about 41,000 distinct CDR3 sequences listed, around 4.5% are singletons. The J segment lost 3 bases and the V segment lost 4 bases, leaving 3 bases of the junction unmatched. The germline V gene encodes CDR1 SGDLS and CDR2 YYNGEE. CDR3 length: 14 residues. V and J are TRBV9 and TRBJ1-2, with 10 bases fitting TRBD1. This receptor was obtained from a human donor in good health. The DNA of the CDR3 is TGTGCCAGCAGCCCGGGGACAGGGGACTATGGCTACACCTTC. It translates to CASSPGTGDYGYTF. The entire variable domain, with the rest obtained from reference TRBV9 and TRBJ1-2, is as follows: DSGVTQTPKHLITATGQRVTLRCSPRSGDLSVYWYQQSLDQGLQFLIQYYNGEERAKGNILERFSAQQFPDLHSELNLSSLELGDSALYFCASSPGTGDYGYTFGSGTRLTVV.